The 25 T cell receptor beta chains listed next were all sequenced from one sample in a study of T cell responses to AZD1222 COVID-19 vaccine. Sequencing was performed with immunoSEQ multiplex PCR; in TCRdb, only in-frame clones are kept and a portion is missing. This sample has 77,000 or so clones; 85% to 95% occur once, and the top ten carry less than 35%. Sequenced material: peripheral blood, taken 28 days after the second AZD1222 dose. The receptors derive from an adult who received the AZD1222 COVID-19 vaccine.

The chain employs TRBV11-2 and TRBJ2-7; 7 positions agree with TRBD2. CDR3 length equals 16 residues. The V gene end was trimmed by 2 bases and the J gene end by 6 bases; junction bases not matched to a gene: 13. CDR1 and CDR2 from the germline V gene are SGHAT and FQNNGV. The CDR3 DNA reads TGTGCCAGCAGCTTATTTCGGCTAGCGGCGGGCGGCGAGCAGTACTTC. Translating it yields CASSLFRLAAGGEQYF. Full variable domain (outside the CDR3, taken from reference TRBV11-2 and TRBJ2-7): EAGVAQSPRYKIIEKRQSVAFWCNPISGHATLYWYQQILGQGPKLLIQFQNNGVVDDSQLPKDRFSAERLKGVDSTLKIQPAKLEDSAVYLCASSLFRLAAGGEQYFGPGTRLTVT.

V gene TRBV29-1 combines with J gene TRBJ2-7; 7 bases agree with TRBD2. V trimming: 6 bases; J trimming: 5 bases; junction bases outside the gene matches: 10. Germline loops: CDR1 SQVTM, CDR2 ANQGSEA. CDR3 length: 13 residues. CDR3 sequence (DNA): TGCAGCGTCCGCCGGGAGGCCCTCGACGAGCAGTACTTC. Translation gives CSVRREALDEQYF.

This clone was seen only once. The gene calls are TRBV2 and TRBJ2-3, with a weak D call TRBD1 (5 bases). This CDR3 contains 13 residues. Per germline, CDR1 SNHLY and CDR2 FYNNEI. The V gene lost 6 bases and the J gene lost 3 bases, with 10 bases spanning the gap. DNA of the CDR3: TGTGCCAGCAGGGGGCTTAGTACAGATACGCAGTATTTT. Its protein product is CASRGLSTDTQYF. The variable domain in full, with the rest retrieved from reference TRBV2 and TRBJ2-3, is EPEVTQTPSHQVTQMGQEVILRCVPISNHLYFYWYRQILGQKVEFLVSFYNNEISEKSEIFDDQFSVERPDGSNFTLKIRSTKLEDSAMYFCASRGLSTDTQYFGPGTRLTVL.

J is TRBJ2-7 and V is TRBV28; 8 positions match TRBD1. Germline V gene data show CDR1 as MDHEN and CDR2 as SYDVKM. The CDR3 has 16 amino acids. J gave up 1 base and V 5 bases, and 10 bases lay outside the gene matches. The CDR3 region has the DNA TGTGCCAGCAGTGGACCCCCCGGGACAGGATCCTACGAGCAGTACTTC. Translated: CASSGPPGTGSYEQYF.

The V and J genes are TRBV11-3 and TRBJ2-2; TRBD2 aligns across 7 bases. The CDR3 is made up of 15 amino acids. J was trimmed by 7 bases and V by 2 bases; bases with no gene match: 7. Germline CDR1 and CDR2: SGHNT and YENEEA. For the CDR3, the DNA is TGTGCCAGCAGCTTAAGCGGGACCGGGGACGGGGAGCTGTTTTTT. Translation: CASSLSGTGDGELFF.

The count of this clone is one. The chain employs TRBV4-1 and TRBJ1-4; 10 bases line up with TRBD1. Per the germline V gene, CDR1 is MGHRA and CDR2 is YSYEKL. The CDR3 spans 19 residues. Germline trimming cut 0 bases from V and 8 bases from J; bases unmatched to any gene: 15. CDR3 nucleotide sequence: TGCGCCAGCAGCCAAGAAGAAGGGGTGACGGGGACAGGGGAAGAAAAACTGTTTTTT. It encodes CASSQEEGVTGTGEEKLFF.

This rearrangement joins TRBV7-2 to TRBJ2-3; D possibly matches TRBD1 or TRBD2 (5 bases each). Looked up from germline, CDR1 is SGHTA and CDR2 is FQGNSA. The CDR3 is made up of 15 amino acids. Trimming removed 5 bases from V and 2 bases from J, with 14 bases in between. In DNA form, the CDR3 reads TGTGCCAGCAGCCTAGAGGGTGGGGCCACAGATACGCAGTATTTT. Protein: CASSLEGGATDTQYF.

The V gene is TRBV6-5, the J gene TRBJ2-7; 11 nucleotides agree with TRBD1. J was trimmed by 2 bases and V by 5 bases; bases with no gene match: 5. The CDR3 contains 15 residues. CDR1 is MNHEY and CDR2 is SVGAGI in the germline V gene. The CDR3: CASSPSGQGAYEQYF. The CDR3 DNA follows: TGTGCCAGCAGTCCATCGGGACAGGGGGCCTACGAGCAGTACTTC.

The chain joins TRBV6-5 to TRBJ2-1; D possibly corresponds to TRBD1 (6 bases). Germline lookup yields CDR1 MNHEY and CDR2 SVGAGI. Trimming removed 7 bases from V and 14 bases from J, with 24 bases in between. CDR3 length equals 14 residues. The CDR3 sequence is CASTLSWDTRDEFF. CDR3 nucleotides: TGTGCCAGCACTCTAAGTTGGGACACCCGGGATGAGTTCTTC.

The chain links TRBV9 to TRBJ1-3; no reliable D call. V gave up 0 bases and J gave up 0 bases, with 10 bases separating them. Germline assignment: CDR1 SGDLS and CDR2 YYNGEE. The CDR3 is made up of 16 amino acids. The CDR3, as DNA: TGTGCCAGCAGCGTAGTCCCGGGGATCTCTGGAAACACCATATATTTT. Translating it yields CASSVVPGISGNTIYF.

V is TRBV27 and J is TRBJ2-5; no firm D call. Per germline, CDR1 MNHEY and CDR2 SMNVEV (reference sequence). The CDR3 contains 12 residues. V was pared by 5 bases and J by 7 bases, with 11 bases between. The CDR3 DNA reads as TGTGCCAGCAGTCCCCTCTCAGGGACCCAGTACTTC. Protein product: CASSPLSGTQYF.

The chain carries TRBV5-1 and TRBJ2-2, with 10 bases fitting TRBD2. The trim removed 1 base at V and 7 bases at J, leaving 7 bases unmatched. CDR1 and CDR2 from the germline V gene are SGHRS and YFSETQ. The CDR3 is made up of 16 amino acids. The CDR3 here is CASSLLASGSNGELFF. CDR3 nucleotide sequence: TGCGCCAGCAGCTTGCTGGCTAGCGGGAGCAACGGGGAGCTGTTTTTT.

The V call is TRBV6-6, the J call TRBJ1-3, with 9 bases fitting TRBD1. Germline values: CDR1 MNHNY, CDR2 SVGAGI (reference sequence). V trimming: 8 bases; J trimming: 4 bases; junction bases outside the gene matches: 9. CDR3 length equals 15 residues. Written as DNA, the CDR3 is TGTGCCAGCGGGGACAGGGCGATGATCGGAAACACCATATATTTT. Translated, it gives CASGDRAMIGNTIYF.

The chain links TRBV19 to TRBJ2-6, with D unclear. Germline-derived CDR1 and CDR2 are LNHDA and SQIVND (reference sequence). V was clipped by 7 bases and J by 0 bases, with 13 bases between them. The CDR3 has 16 residues. CDR3 DNA: TGTGCCAGTACCATGGTGAGGAGCTCTGGGGCCAACGTCCTGACTTTC. Protein sequence: CASTMVRSSGANVLTF.

The chain uses TRBV9 and TRBJ2-7, with D possibly called TRBD1 or TRBD2 (6 bases each). The length of the CDR3 is 13 residues. V was pared by 4 bases and J by 9 bases, with 17 bases between. Germline CDR1 and CDR2: SGDLS and YYNGEE. CDR3 bases: TGTGCCAGCAGCACAAGGGGGGACGAGAGGCAGTACTTC. Its protein product is CASSTRGDERQYF.

This clone occurred once. The chain recombines TRBV12-5 with TRBJ1-4; 12 positions match TRBD1. Unmatched junction bases numbered 9, after V lost 4 bases and J lost 0 bases. The CDR3 extends over 19 amino acids. From germline, CDR1 is LGHNT and CDR2 FRNRAP. In nucleotides, the CDR3 is TGTGCTAGTGGTTCACGGGGACAGGGGGCCACCTCAACTAATGAAAAACTGTTTTTT. This gives the protein CASGSRGQGATSTNEKLFF.

This clone appeared once. The chain is built from TRBV18 and TRBJ2-5; weak D call: TRBD1 (6 bases). Germline CDR1 KGHSH, CDR2 LQKENI. V lost 8 bases to trimming and J lost 4 bases, with 11 bases between them. CDR3 length: 12 residues. The DNA of the CDR3 is TGTGCCAGCCGTGGGGGCGGAGAGACCCAGTACTTC. It codes for CASRGGGETQYF.

The chain joins TRBV11-2 to TRBJ2-7; a weak D match, TRBD2 (6 bases). The CDR3 is made up of 15 amino acids. Trimming shortened V by 4 bases and J by 3 bases, and 16 bases separated the two germline ends. In germline, CDR1 is SGHAT, CDR2 FQNNGV. The CDR3 loop reads CASSSRELRYYEQYF. The CDR3 DNA reads TGTGCCAGCAGCTCCCGGGAGCTCCGGTACTACGAGCAGTACTTC.

V gene TRBV6-2 or TRBV6-3 combines with J gene TRBJ2-7; D unresolved. With 0 bases removed from V and 0 bases from J, the gap between germline ends came to 15 bases. The germline V gene encodes CDR1 MNHEY and CDR2 SVGEGT. This CDR3 has 17 amino acids. The CDR3: CASSYSVRPSPSYEQYF. In DNA form, the CDR3 reads TGTGCCAGCAGTTACTCGGTTCGGCCGTCTCCCTCCTACGAGCAGTACTTC.

In this sample, this clone turned up once. In DNA form, the CDR3 reads TGTGCCAGCACCCGAGGGACGGGAGCCGGAGATACGCAGTATTTT. Encoded protein: CASTRGTGAGDTQYF. This sequence joins TRBV5-8 and TRBJ2-3, with TRBD2 as a possible D gene (6 bases). The V end was cut by 6 bases, the J end by 5 bases, with 19 bases between. The CDR3 runs 15 residues. The germline gives CDR1 SGHTS, CDR2 YDEGEE.

This clone was detected once. V and J are TRBV5-1 and TRBJ1-1; 8 nucleotides align to TRBD1. Germline-derived CDR1 and CDR2 are SGHRS and YFSETQ. Trimming at V came to 0 bases and at J to 0 bases, leaving 13 bases not matched to a gene. The CDR3 consists of 19 residues. The CDR3 loop reads CASSLARGRLGAVNTEAFF. The CDR3 DNA follows: TGCGCCAGCAGCTTGGCCAGGGGGCGCTTGGGGGCCGTGAACACTGAAGCTTTCTTT.

This clone has just a few counts. This chain uses TRBV25-1 with TRBJ2-5; D is possibly TRBD1 or TRBD2 (6 bases each). Trimming pared 5 bases from V and 1 base from J, leaving 17 bases between. This CDR3 has 16 residues. In germline, CDR1 is MGHDK, CDR2 SYGVNS. The CDR3 DNA sequence: TGTGCCAGCAGTTTTCCGGGGGCGGGCAGCCAAGAGACCCAGTACTTC. This gives the protein CASSFPGAGSQETQYF.

The V call is TRBV15, the J call TRBJ2-3; 8 positions match TRBD1. The germline CDR1 and CDR2 sequences are LNHNV and YYDKDF (reference sequence). V was clipped by 0 bases and J by 1 base; unmatched bases: 3. CDR3 length: 16 amino acids. The CDR3 reads CATSRETGDGTDTQYF. Here the CDR3 DNA reads TGTGCCACCAGCAGAGAGACAGGGGACGGCACAGATACGCAGTATTTT.

Only one count was recorded for this clone. This sequence joins TRBV29-1 and TRBJ1-2; 10 nucleotides agree with TRBD1. The ends lost 5 bases at V and 3 bases at J; junction bases unmatched: 3. Germline assignment: CDR1 SQVTM and CDR2 ANQGSEA. This CDR3 is 13 amino acids long. CDR3 amino acids: CSVPGQGHYGYTF. In DNA, the CDR3 is TGCAGCGTTCCGGGACAGGGGCACTATGGCTACACCTTC.

V is TRBV28 and J is TRBJ1-2; 12 positions match TRBD1. Germline V gene sequence: CDR1 MDHEN, CDR2 SYDVKM. The CDR3 spans 16 residues. J lost 8 bases, V lost 6 bases, and 13 bases had no gene match. The CDR3 region has the DNA TGTGCCAGCAGCCCCGGGACAGGGGGCTTTATCGTGGGCTACACCTTC. It yields the protein CASSPGTGGFIVGYTF.